The 23 T cell receptor beta chains below were found in one sample sequenced in a study of blood T cell repertoires in COVID-19. The table came from immunoSEQ multiplex PCR; TCRdb's copy has only in-frame clones and leaves some out. The sample has fewer than 200,000 clones; 70% to 90% are singletons. Source material: peripheral blood. The receptor set was obtained from a man aged 60-69 years who had recovered from COVID-19.

The genes are TRBV4-2 and TRBJ2-5, with TRBD2 identical over 15 bases. CDR1 LGHNA and CDR2 YNFKEQ come from the germline V gene. CDR3 length equals 16 residues. The V and J ends lost 4 bases and 4 bases, in that order; junction bases with no gene match: 4. CDR3 nucleotide sequence: TGTGCCAGCAGCCGGACTAGCGGGGGGGCCAGAGAGACCCAGTACTTC. It is translated as CASSRTSGGARETQYF.

V is TRBV5-1 and J is TRBJ2-7, with 8 bases matching TRBD1. CDR1 SGHRS and CDR2 YFSETQ come from the germline V gene. The CDR3 spans 15 residues. V gave up 0 bases and J gave up 4 bases; unmatched junction bases: 6. CDR3 nucleotides: TGCGCCAGCAGCTTGGGCGGGACAGGACCTTACGAGCAGTACTTC. Amino acids: CASSLGGTGPYEQYF. The variable domain in full, completed from reference TRBV5-1 and TRBJ2-7, reads KAGVTQTPRYLIKTRGQQVTLSCSPISGHRSVSWYQQTPGQGLQFLFEYFSETQRNKGNFPGRFSGRQFSNSRSEMNVSTLELGDSALYLCASSLGGTGPYEQYFGPGTRLTVT.

The rearrangement uses TRBV7-2 and TRBJ1-5, with D unclear. Deletions cut 1 base from V and 9 bases from J, with 13 bases between. This CDR3 has 14 amino acids. CDR1 and CDR2 (germline): SGHTA, FQGNSA. This CDR3 reads CASSLETLGWPQHF. The CDR3 nucleotides read TGTGCCAGCAGCTTAGAAACTCTCGGGTGGCCCCAGCATTTT.

This rearrangement joins TRBV24-1 to TRBJ2-2; maybe TRBD2 (6 bases). The germline V gene has CDR1 KGHDR and CDR2 SFDVKD. V lost 5 bases and J 7 bases, leaving 16 bases between the germline ends. The CDR3 sequence is 15 residues long. The CDR3 spells CATSAPGGGGGELFF. CDR3 nucleotide sequence: TGTGCCACCAGTGCGCCCGGGGGTGGCGGCGGGGAGCTGTTTTTT.

V and J are TRBV6-5 and TRBJ1-2, with 7 bases identical to TRBD1. The length of the CDR3 is 13 residues. CDR1 and CDR2 from the germline V gene are MNHEY and SVGAGI. The junction had 15 bases not matched to a gene; V was cut back by 10 bases and J by 10 bases. CDR3 DNA sequence: TGTGCCACCAGGAACTCGGGGACAGAGGCCTACACCTTC. Translating gives CATRNSGTEAYTF.

This clone was detected once. The V and J genes are TRBV9 and TRBJ1-3, with 8 bases matching TRBD1. CDR3 length equals 17 residues. The germline gives CDR1 SGDLS, CDR2 YYNGEE. V was clipped by 5 bases and J by 0 bases; unmatched bases: 10. The CDR3 here is CASSHGQGRSSGNTIYF. In nucleotides, the CDR3 is TGTGCCAGCAGTCATGGACAGGGCCGAAGCTCTGGAAACACCATATATTTT. The variable domain in full, completed from reference TRBV9 and TRBJ1-3, reads DSGVTQTPKHLITATGQRVTLRCSPRSGDLSVYWYQQSLDQGLQFLIQYYNGEERAKGNILERFSAQQFPDLHSELNLSSLELGDSALYFCASSHGQGRSSGNTIYFGEGSWLTVV.

This sequence joins TRBV18 and TRBJ1-5, with D hard to call. Germline CDR1 reads KGHSH; CDR2 reads LQKENI. The CDR3 covers 14 residues. Trimming cost V 3 bases and J 9 bases, with 15 bases left between them. In nucleotides, the CDR3 is TGTGCCAGCTCACCTTGGAGGGCTGAGTCGCCCCAGCATTTT. It translates to CASSPWRAESPQHF.

The CDR3 is CASSSGGRSDTQYF. The DNA of the CDR3 is TGTGCCAGCAGTAGCGGGGGCCGGTCAGATACGCAGTATTTT. The rearrangement links TRBV6-6 to TRBJ2-3; 8 nucleotides agree with TRBD2. J was trimmed by 4 bases and V by 5 bases; bases with no gene match: 5. This CDR3 contains 14 residues. The germline V gene encodes CDR1 MNHNY and CDR2 SVGAGI (reference sequence).

The V gene is TRBV7-9, the J gene TRBJ2-2, with D possibly matching TRBD2 (6 bases). The germline V gene encodes CDR1 SEHNR and CDR2 FQNEAQ (reference sequence). CDR3 length equals 16 residues. Trimming left V 5 bases short and J 1 base short, with 14 bases between. CDR3 in DNA: TGTGCCAGCAGCCCCCCGGGGGTGCGGAACACCGGGGAGCTGTTTTTT. It translates to CASSPPGVRNTGELFF.

The chain joins TRBV5-4 to TRBJ2-2; 8 nucleotides agree with TRBD2. V was pared by 4 bases and J by 0 bases, with 5 bases of the junction left unmatched. In germline, CDR1 is SGHNT, CDR2 YYREEE (reference sequence). The CDR3 consists of 16 residues. This chain's CDR3 is CASSPGGLANTGELFF. The CDR3 nucleotides are TGTGCCAGCAGCCCGGGAGGGTTGGCGAACACCGGGGAGCTGTTTTTT.

This rearrangement joins TRBV19 to TRBJ1-4, with D possibly matching TRBD1 (5 bases). Germline V gives CDR1 LNHDA, CDR2 SQIVND (reference sequence). The length of the CDR3 is 13 residues. V lost 3 bases and J lost 8, with 10 bases in between. The CDR3 nucleotides are TGTGCCAGTAGTATGCAGGGAGGAGAAAAACTGTTTTTT. Residues: CASSMQGGEKLFF.

The chain joins TRBV19 to TRBJ1-2; perhaps TRBD1 as D (5 bases). V dropped 0 bases and J dropped 4 bases, with 12 bases sitting between them. The CDR3 loop spans 15 amino acids. CDR1 is LNHDA and CDR2 is SQIVND in the germline V gene (reference sequence). The CDR3 region has the DNA TGTGCCAGTAGTATAGACCCCGCGGGGGGCTATGGCTACACCTTC. Its translation is CASSIDPAGGYGYTF.

The V call is TRBV7-9, the J call TRBJ2-7; tentative D call: TRBD2 (7 bases). The CDR3 contains 16 residues. Germline loops: CDR1 SEHNR, CDR2 FQNEAQ (reference sequence). Trimming took off 4 bases at V and 3 bases at J, with 19 bases between the two ends. The DNA of the CDR3 is TGTGCCAGCAGCTGGGGGGGGGCAAGGCCCGTCTACGAGCAGTACTTC. Translated: CASSWGGARPVYEQYF.

This chain joins TRBV7-2 and TRBJ2-1; TRBD2 agrees at 7 bases. Germline CDR1 and CDR2: SGHTA and FQGNSA. V lost 1 base to trimming and J lost 3 bases; unmatched junction nucleotides: 3. This CDR3 comprises 15 residues. The CDR3 protein is CASSLGGGGYNEQFF. The CDR3 coding sequence is TGTGCCAGCAGCTTAGGGGGGGGAGGCTACAATGAGCAGTTCTTC.

This clone was observed a single time. The rearrangement links TRBV19 to TRBJ1-5; 9 bases agree with TRBD1. The V segment lost 6 bases and the J segment 6 bases; nucleotides outside the gene matches: 6. This CDR3 spans 14 amino acids. CDR1 is LNHDA and CDR2 is SQIVND in the germline V gene (reference sequence). The chain's CDR3 is CASRIQGASQPQHF. For the CDR3, the DNA is TGTGCCAGTAGGATACAGGGGGCAAGTCAGCCCCAGCATTTT.

Of note for this clone: Compared with germline, one end of the junction differs, possibly owing to a read error. The rearrangement joins TRBV7-7 to TRBJ2-5; TRBD1 matches at 7 bases. Germline loops: CDR1 SSHAT, CDR2 FNYEAQ (reference sequence). There are 16 residues in the CDR3. The CDR3 is CASSLARSGGQETQYF. The CDR3, as DNA: TGTGCTAGCAGCTTAGCGCGATCAGGGGGCCAAGAGACCCAGTACTTC.

This clone was recorded a few times. The chain employs TRBV21-1 and TRBJ2-7; the table's D call, TRBD2, was not checked against the DNA. TRBV21-1 is a pseudogene. CDR3 length equals 16 residues. The CDR3: CASSKDRDLPPYEQYF. CDR3 coding DNA: TGTGCCAGCAGCAAAGATCGAGACTTACCTCCCTACGAGCAGTACTTC.

V and J are TRBV24-1 and TRBJ1-1; 10 bases align to TRBD1. V trimming: 3 bases; J trimming: 4 bases; junction bases outside the gene matches: 13. This CDR3 comprises 18 residues. Germline V gene lookup returns CDR1 KGHDR and CDR2 SFDVKD. The CDR3, as DNA: TGTGCCACCAGTGATCCTTCTACTCCGGGACAGGGGCCCACTGAAGCTTTCTTT. Its protein product is CATSDPSTPGQGPTEAFF.

The genes are TRBV27 and TRBJ2-3; D perhaps matches TRBD2 (5 bases). Per germline, CDR1 MNHEY and CDR2 SMNVEV (reference sequence). The CDR3 totals 14 residues. V lost 5 bases and J lost 10, with 19 bases in between. DNA of the CDR3: TGTGCCAGCAGTCCACCCCCGGGGTCGGGTGCGCAGTATTTT. Amino acids: CASSPPPGSGAQYF.

This chain joins TRBV3-1 (or the pseudogene TRBV3-2) and TRBJ2-1; 7 bases line up with TRBD2. CDR1 is LGHDT and CDR2 is YNNKEL in the germline V gene (reference sequence). With 0 bases clipped from V and 0 bases from J, the junction kept 8 bases outside the gene matches. The CDR3 has 18 amino acids. Here the CDR3 DNA reads TGTGCCAGCAGCCAAGAGGGGTGGCGGGGGAGCTCCTACAATGAGCAGTTCTTC. This translates into CASSQEGWRGSSYNEQFF.

The CDR3 protein is CASSYSMGAGDTEAFF. CDR3 DNA sequence: TGTGCCAGCAGTTACTCGATGGGGGCAGGGGACACTGAAGCTTTCTTT. The chain joins TRBV6-5 to TRBJ1-1, with D perhaps TRBD1 (6 bases). The CDR3 extends over 16 amino acids. CDR1 and CDR2 (germline): MNHEY, SVGAGI. With 0 bases removed from V and 3 bases from J, the gap between germline ends came to 14 bases.

This rearrangement joins TRBV12-3 or TRBV12-4 to TRBJ1-4; 8 nucleotides align to TRBD1. The CDR3 has 13 amino acids. V was pared by 6 bases and J by 8 bases, with 5 bases of the junction left unmatched. The CDR3 DNA reads TGTGCCAGCAGCACAGGGGGAGCCGAAAAACTGTTTTTT. Its translation: CASSTGGAEKLFF.

CDR3 protein: CASSSQSGTSEKLFF. CDR3 bases: TGCGCCAGCAGCTCCCAATCCGGGACAAGTGAAAAACTGTTTTTT. J is TRBJ1-4 and V is TRBV5-1; D may be TRBD1 (6 bases). Germline loops: CDR1 SGHRS, CDR2 YFSETQ. Trimming took off 3 bases at V and 7 bases at J, with 16 bases between the two ends. CDR3 length: 15 amino acids.